The rows below give T cell receptor beta chains drawn from one sample of a study of T-cell reconstitution after alpha-beta-depleted transplantation in children. A single record per CDR3 protein comes from TCRdb applying MiXCR to the PCR reads. In the table there are under 300,000 distinct CDR3 sequences, roughly 12% of which are singletons. The sequencing used peripheral blood, collected 180 days after TCRalphabeta/CD19-depleted stem cell transplant. The receptor source for this set is a male patient aged 2-10 years who had a stem cell transplant for chronic granulomatous disease, so the T cells may come from the graft donor. Each CDR3 is given with its conserved first and last residue. The order of the fields is V gene, J gene, clone size, CDR3 protein. Size tells how often a clone was seen (once, few, many) or the class of an expanded clone, and some rows leave it out.

TRBV7-2	TRBJ1-6	many	CASSLELWGNSPLHF
TRBV30	TRBJ1-5	many	CAWNQEPGHPNQPQHF
TRBV4-3	TRBJ2-5	many	CASSLTGVGETQYF
TRBV14	TRBJ2-2	many	CASSRGATNTGELFF
TRBV20-1	TRBJ2-7	many	CSASPGNSYEQYF
TRBV7-2	TRBJ2-7	many	CASSLGWGQVHEQYF
TRBV5-1	TRBJ2-3	many	CASSLEGLTPDTQYF
TRBV3-1	TRBJ2-7	many	CASSQDRLIYEQYF
TRBV15	TRBJ2-1	many	CATSAGGYNEQFF
TRBV12-3/TRBV12-4	TRBJ2-4	many	CASSTSGGENIQYF
TRBV2	TRBJ2-1	many	CATEGASYNEQFF
TRBV29-1	TRBJ2-7	many	CSVEASLPSRGVYEQYF
TRBV5-1	TRBJ2-1	.	CASSLDAVAYNEQFF
TRBV4-1	TRBJ2-3	many	CASSQVADTQYF
TRBV20-1	TRBJ2-1	many	CSARDTSGGYYNEQFF
TRBV7-8	TRBJ2-1	few	CASSARLAGGPPNEQFF
TRBV7-3	TRBJ2-7	many	CASSLSSVSAPCEQYF
TRBV20-1	TRBJ1-5	many	CSAGDINQPQHF
TRBV29-1	TRBJ1-1	many	CSVEDPGGNTEAFF
TRBV12-3/TRBV12-4	TRBJ2-2	many	CASRVRRAGELFF
TRBV20-1	TRBJ2-3	many	CSARGSSGRATQYF
TRBV20-1	TRBJ2-1	many	CSARDLLGEQFF
TRBV20-1	TRBJ1-2	many	CSAKWQTNYGYTF
TRBV29-1	TRBJ2-1	many	CSVDGLAGVGNEQFF
TRBV12-3/TRBV12-4	TRBJ1-5	many	CASSSGTGVVMQPQHF
TRBV12-3/TRBV12-4	TRBJ1-2	few	CASSLGTGFMGYGYTF
TRBV5-1	TRBJ2-5	.	CASSFVDREETQYF